This TCR beta chain appears in the sequencing data of a study of blood T cell repertoires in COVID-19. Profiled with immunoSEQ multiplex PCR; TCRdb holds only in-frame clones, not every one. The sample has about 380,000 clones, roughly 85% seen once. Trimming removed 9 bases from V and 1 base from J, with 18 bases in between. The V gene's germline CDR1 is LNHDA and CDR2 SQIVND (reference sequence). The CDR3 runs 16 residues. The sequenced sample was peripheral blood. The clonotype originates from a woman under 30 with acute or convalescent COVID-19. The chain combines TRBV19 with TRBJ2-2; D is possibly TRBD1 (6 bases). The CDR3 DNA reads TGTGCCAGCGATTCTGGGACACTCGGGAACACCGGGGAGCTGTTTTTT. Translated, it gives CASDSGTLGNTGELFF.